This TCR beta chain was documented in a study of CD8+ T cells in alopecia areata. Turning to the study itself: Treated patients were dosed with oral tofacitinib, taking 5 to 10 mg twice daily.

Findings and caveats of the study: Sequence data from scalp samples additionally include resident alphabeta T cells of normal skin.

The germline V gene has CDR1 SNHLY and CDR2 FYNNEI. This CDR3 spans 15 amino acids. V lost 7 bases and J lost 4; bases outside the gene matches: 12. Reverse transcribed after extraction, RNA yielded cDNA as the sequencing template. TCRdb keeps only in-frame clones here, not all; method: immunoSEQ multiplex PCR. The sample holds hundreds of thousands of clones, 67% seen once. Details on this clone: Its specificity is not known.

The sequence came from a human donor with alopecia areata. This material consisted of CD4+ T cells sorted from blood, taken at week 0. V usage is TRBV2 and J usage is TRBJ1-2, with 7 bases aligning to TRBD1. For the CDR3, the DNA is TGTGCCAGCAAAGGGACAGCCCCGCGGGGCTATGGCTACACCTTC. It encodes CASKGTAPRGYGYTF.